The T cell receptor beta chain described here comes from a study of graft-versus-host responses after intestinal transplantation. Study details: Each transplant was multivisceral, liver-intestinal, or isolated intestinal. The study gave all recipients anti-thymocyte globulin induction, then tacrolimus and steroids for 2 to 3 years.

This clone was detected only a few times. The antigen remains unidentified. Sequenced by immunoSEQ multiplex PCR; TCRdb stores in-frame clones only, minus some. The repertoire holds more than 20,000 clones, 89% seen once, with under 6.5% in the top ten. This CDR3 is built from 15 residues. Germline CDR1 MRHNA, CDR2 SNTAGT. The J segment lost 2 bases and the V segment lost 6 bases, leaving 6 bases of the junction unmatched. General study points: GvH clones were identified in recipient marrow, with some first appearing in ileum or blood. Graft-donor T cell macrochimerism in patients accompanied high graft-versus-host to host-versus-graft clonal ratios in allografts.

This clonotype originated in a human patient who received an intestinal transplant, so some T cells may come from the graft donor. The sample was PBMCs, taken about 69 days after intestinal transplantation. The chain is built from TRBV6-4 and TRBJ2-3; 9 bases agree with TRBD1. As DNA, the CDR3 is TGTGCCAGCAGACCGGGACAGGGAGACACAGATACGCAGTATTTT. Its translation: CASRPGQGDTDTQYF.